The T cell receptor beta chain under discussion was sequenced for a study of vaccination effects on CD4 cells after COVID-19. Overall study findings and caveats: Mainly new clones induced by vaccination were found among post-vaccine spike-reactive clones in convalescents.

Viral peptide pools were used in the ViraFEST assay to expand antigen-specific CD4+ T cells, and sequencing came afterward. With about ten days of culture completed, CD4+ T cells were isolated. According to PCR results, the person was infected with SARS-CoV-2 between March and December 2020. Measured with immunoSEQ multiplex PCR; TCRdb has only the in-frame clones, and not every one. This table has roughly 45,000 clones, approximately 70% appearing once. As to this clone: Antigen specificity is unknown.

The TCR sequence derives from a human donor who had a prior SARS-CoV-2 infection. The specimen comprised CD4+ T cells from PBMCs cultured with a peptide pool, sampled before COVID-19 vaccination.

The CDR3 reads CASSEVRGETQYF. The CDR3 nucleotides read TGTGCCAGCTCAGAGGTCCGGGGAGAGACCCAGTACTTC. V usage is TRBV18 and J usage is TRBJ2-5; D is possibly TRBD2 (5 bases). Germline V gene data show CDR1 as KGHSH and CDR2 as LQKENI. Trimming left V 5 bases short and J 4 bases short, with 11 bases between. The CDR3 totals 13 residues.